The 27 T cell receptor beta chains presented below share a single source sample, sequenced in a study of shared clonotypes between healthy human individuals. Using immunoSEQ multiplex PCR, the repertoire was profiled, and TCRdb retains in-frame clones only, with some absent. Of approximately 740,000 clones listed, under 80% are singletons. The material sequenced was memory CD4+ T cells sorted from blood. As for subset: CD45RA-negative fraction. The receptors come from a woman aged 25 to 39 in good health.

V and J are TRBV6-1 and TRBJ2-5; either TRBD1 or TRBD2 may fit D (6 bases each). V gave up 3 bases and J gave up 5 bases, with 16 bases separating them. There are 15 residues in the CDR3. Germline loops: CDR1 MNHNS, CDR2 SASEGT. Here the CDR3 reads CASSEIGGRMETQYF. CDR3 coding DNA: TGTGCCAGCAGTGAGATTGGGGGGCGTATGGAGACCCAGTACTTC.

The rearrangement joins TRBV4-1 to TRBJ2-2; 9 nucleotides line up with TRBD2. Germline values: CDR1 MGHRA, CDR2 YSYEKL. The CDR3 extends over 17 amino acids. V lost 2 bases, J lost 6 bases, and 10 bases stayed unmatched. The CDR3 DNA is TGCGCCAGCAGCCAAACCTTAGCGGGAGCGGGGGCCGGGGAGCTGTTTTTT. Protein: CASSQTLAGAGAGELFF.

The rearrangement links TRBV5-1 to TRBJ2-3, with D tentatively TRBD2 (5 bases). CDR1 SGHRS and CDR2 YFSETQ come from the germline V gene. V was shortened by 1 base and J by 5 bases, with 14 bases between the two germline ends. The CDR3 loop spans 15 amino acids. The CDR3 loop reads CASSLSQGRLDTQYF. The DNA of the CDR3 is TGCGCCAGCAGCTTGAGCCAAGGGAGATTAGATACGCAGTATTTT.

The CDR3 is CATSRGSTGFPEAFF. CDR3 DNA sequence: TGTGCCACCAGCAGAGGCTCAACAGGGTTCCCTGAAGCTTTCTTT. The chain couples TRBV15 to TRBJ1-1, with D possibly matching TRBD1 (6 bases). V lost 1 base and J lost 6, with 15 bases in between. Germline V lookup: CDR1 LNHNV, CDR2 YYDKDF (reference sequence). The CDR3 length is 15 residues.

This clone was found a few times. The chain is built from TRBV7-2 and TRBJ1-2; TRBD1 matches 7 bases. Germline assignment: CDR1 SGHTA and CDR2 FQGNSA. V lost 8 bases to trimming and J lost 2 bases; unmatched junction nucleotides: 8. This CDR3 has 14 amino acids. CDR3: CASSRAGGNYGYTF. For the CDR3, the DNA is TGTGCCAGCTCTCGGGCAGGGGGAAACTATGGCTACACCTTC.

This rearrangement joins TRBV6-5 to TRBJ2-7, with D possibly being TRBD1 (6 bases). This CDR3 region has 15 residues. Trimming took 0 bases from V and 1 from J, leaving 10 bases between them. CDR1 is MNHEY, CDR2 SVGAGI, per germline. The CDR3 protein is CASSYSQGGSYEQYF. CDR3 bases: TGTGCCAGCAGTTACTCTCAAGGGGGATCCTACGAGCAGTACTTC.

In this sample, this clone turned up a few times. This chain links TRBV28 with TRBJ2-7, with D possibly being TRBD2 (6 bases). Germline CDR1 MDHEN, CDR2 SYDVKM. V gave up 7 bases and J gave up 3 bases, with 13 bases separating them. This CDR3 comprises 13 residues. The CDR3 DNA follows: TGTGCCAGCACCACCGGGACTCTCTACGAGCAGTACTTC. The encoded protein is CASTTGTLYEQYF.

The rearrangement uses TRBV7-9 and TRBJ2-2; 12 nucleotides line up with TRBD2. CDR1 is SEHNR and CDR2 is FQNEAQ in the germline V gene (reference sequence). The CDR3 runs to 16 residues. Unmatched junction bases numbered 8, after V lost 6 bases and J lost 6 bases. The CDR3 loop is CASRPPGLAGSGELFF. The CDR3 bases are TGTGCCAGCAGACCTCCGGGACTAGCGGGTTCCGGGGAGCTGTTTTTT. Together with reference TRBV7-9 and TRBJ2-2, the CDR3 gives the full variable domain: DTGVSQNPRHKITKRGQNVTFRCDPISEHNRLYWYRQTLGQGPEFLTYFQNEAQLEKSRLLSDRFSAERPKGSFSTLEIQRTEQGDSAMYLCASRPPGLAGSGELFFGEGSRLTVL.

The J gene is TRBJ2-5, the V gene TRBV5-8, with D uncertain. Trimming shortened V by 1 base and J by 0 bases, and 10 bases separated the two germline ends. Germline assignment: CDR1 SGHTS and CDR2 YDEGEE. The CDR3 has 15 amino acids. CDR3: CASSLTGYDQETQYF. The CDR3 DNA is TGTGCCAGCAGCTTGACGGGCTATGACCAAGAGACCCAGTACTTC.

The rearrangement uses TRBV5-4 and TRBJ2-6; TRBD2 matches 12 bases. The V gene end was trimmed by 3 bases and the J gene end by 2 bases; junction bases not matched to a gene: 3. The V gene's germline CDR1 is SGHNT and CDR2 YYREEE (reference sequence). The CDR3 sequence is 17 residues long. CDR3 residues: CASSSLAGGAGANVLTF. In DNA form, the CDR3 reads TGTGCCAGCAGCTCTCTAGCGGGAGGGGCTGGGGCCAACGTCCTGACTTTC.

This clone occurred once. The V call is TRBV7-3, the J call TRBJ1-4, with no clear D. The germline V and J ends were trimmed by 1 base and 4 bases, with 13 bases remaining between them. CDR1 SGHTA and CDR2 FQGTGA come from the germline V gene. The CDR3 runs 16 residues. CDR3 sequence reads: CASSLRQATGNEKLFF. CDR3 bases: TGTGCCAGCAGCTTAAGGCAGGCCACGGGTAATGAAAAACTGTTTTTT.

The genes are TRBV5-1 and TRBJ1-2; 7 nucleotides align to TRBD1. The V segment lost 4 bases and the J segment 2 bases; nucleotides outside the gene matches: 5. The CDR3 totals 14 residues. Germline values: CDR1 SGHRS, CDR2 YFSETQ. The CDR3 coding sequence is TGCGCCAGCAGCACAGGGACAGCGAACTATGGCTACACCTTC. It translates to CASSTGTANYGYTF. Based on the CDR3 plus reference TRBV5-1 and TRBJ1-2, the full variable domain is KAGVTQTPRYLIKTRGQQVTLSCSPISGHRSVSWYQQTPGQGLQFLFEYFSETQRNKGNFPGRFSGRQFSNSRSEMNVSTLELGDSALYLCASSTGTANYGYTFGSGTRLTVV.

V is TRBV29-1 and J is TRBJ1-1; D not resolved. V lost 6 bases and J lost 6, with 26 bases in between. This CDR3 is built from 16 residues. Per the germline V gene, CDR1 is SQVTM and CDR2 is ANQGSEA. Here the CDR3 reads CSVAARPLGNSPEAFF. CDR3 nucleotides: TGCAGCGTCGCAGCCAGGCCGCTAGGGAACAGCCCTGAAGCTTTCTTT.

J is TRBJ1-1 and V is TRBV6-7; a weak D match, TRBD1 (5 bases). TRBV6-7 qualifies as an ORF whose function is uncertain. Trimming pared 8 bases from V and 3 bases from J, leaving 13 bases between. The CDR3 length is 13 residues. CDR3 region: CASRGEGDTEAFF. The CDR3 DNA is TGTGCCAGCCGGGGGGAGGGCGACACTGAAGCTTTCTTT.

The chain carries TRBV2 and TRBJ2-1, with 7 bases matching TRBD1. After removal of 6 bases from V and 8 bases from J, the junction contained 16 bases not matched to a gene. In germline, CDR1 is SNHLY, CDR2 FYNNEI. The CDR3 covers 16 residues. CDR3 region: CASRTPGQRVSHEQFF. The CDR3 coding sequence is TGTGCCAGCAGAACCCCGGGACAGAGAGTTAGCCATGAGCAGTTCTTC.

This clone appeared a few times. V and J are TRBV2 and TRBJ2-2; D may match TRBD1 or TRBD2 (6 bases each). The CDR3 length is 15 residues. The germline V and J ends were trimmed by 4 bases and 5 bases, with 14 bases remaining between them. Germline values: CDR1 SNHLY, CDR2 FYNNEI. The CDR3 region is CASSGTGARTGELFF. In DNA, the CDR3 is TGTGCCAGCAGTGGTACGGGGGCGCGGACCGGGGAGCTGTTTTTT.

J is TRBJ2-1 and V is TRBV2; D perhaps matches TRBD2 (5 bases). V gave up 1 base and J gave up 9 bases, with 7 bases separating them. The germline V gene encodes CDR1 SNHLY and CDR2 FYNNEI. The CDR3 loop spans 12 amino acids. CDR3 sequence reads: CASSEGRGEQFF. The CDR3 coding sequence is TGTGCCAGCAGTGAAGGACGGGGTGAGCAGTTCTTC.

The rearrangement joins TRBV5-6 to TRBJ2-7; D is unclear. With 0 bases removed from V and 7 bases from J, the gap between germline ends came to 8 bases. The CDR3 has 12 amino acids. The germline CDR1 and CDR2 sequences are SGHDT and YYEEEE. The CDR3 DNA sequence: TGTGCCAGCAGCTTGGCCGGTGGTGAGCAGTACTTC. Translated, it gives CASSLAGGEQYF. The whole variable domain, remainder taken from reference TRBV5-6 and TRBJ2-7, is DAGVTQSPTHLIKTRGQQVTLRCSPKSGHDTVSWYQQALGQGPQFIFQYYEEEERQRGNFPDRFSGHQFPNYSSELNVNALLLGDSALYLCASSLAGGEQYFGPGTRLTVT.

This sequence joins TRBV5-1 and TRBJ2-7; the D gene is possibly TRBD2 (6 bases). Germline V gene sequence: CDR1 SGHRS, CDR2 YFSETQ. The CDR3 length is 14 residues. Trimming removed 4 bases from V and 0 bases from J, with 11 bases in between. CDR3 DNA sequence: TGCGCCAGCAGCCAAACGACTAGCTCCTACGAGCAGTACTTC. Its protein product is CASSQTTSSYEQYF.

This clone has a handful of counts. V and J are TRBV2 and TRBJ2-1, with D tentatively TRBD2 (6 bases). This CDR3 contains 16 residues. Per germline, CDR1 SNHLY and CDR2 FYNNEI. Trimming pared 2 bases from V and 1 base from J, leaving 12 bases between. CDR3 DNA sequence: TGTGCCAGCAGTGAATGGGGCGGGATGTCCTACAATGAGCAGTTCTTC. Translation: CASSEWGGMSYNEQFF. The full variable domain, in which reference TRBV2 and TRBJ2-1 provide the parts outside the CDR3, is EPEVTQTPSHQVTQMGQEVILRCVPISNHLYFYWYRQILGQKVEFLVSFYNNEISEKSEIFDDQFSVERPDGSNFTLKIRSTKLEDSAMYFCASSEWGGMSYNEQFFGPGTRLTVL.

With respect to this clone: The sample holds other DNA sequences that translate to the same CDR3. This chain uses TRBV2 with TRBJ2-7; D gene unclear. The CDR3 sequence is 13 residues long. Germline V gives CDR1 SNHLY, CDR2 FYNNEI. The germline V and J ends were trimmed by 4 bases and 3 bases, with 10 bases remaining between them. The CDR3 loop is CASSAGRGYEQYF. In nucleotides, the CDR3 is TGTGCCAGCAGTGCAGGACGCGGCTACGAGCAGTACTTC. Using reference TRBV2 and TRBJ2-7 for the parts outside the CDR3, the full variable domain is EPEVTQTPSHQVTQMGQEVILRCVPISNHLYFYWYRQILGQKVEFLVSFYNNEISEKSEIFDDQFSVERPDGSNFTLKIRSTKLEDSAMYFCASSAGRGYEQYFGPGTRLTVT.

On this clone itself: The identical CDR3 is also encoded by other nucleotide sequences in the sample. The V gene is TRBV6-1, the J gene TRBJ2-3; tentative D call: TRBD2 (6 bases). V was pared by 9 bases and J by 6 bases, with 7 bases between. Germline V lookup: CDR1 MNHNS, CDR2 SASEGT. The CDR3 runs to 10 residues. This CDR3 is CASGRDTQYF. In DNA, the CDR3 is TGTGCCAGTGGGAGGGATACGCAGTATTTT.

As to this clone: Other DNA sequences from this sample encode an identical CDR3 as well. This chain uses TRBV11-2 with TRBJ1-1; TRBD1 aligns across 10 bases. The CDR3 extends over 12 amino acids. The trim removed 3 bases at V and 8 bases at J, leaving 0 bases unmatched. Germline V gene sequence: CDR1 SGHAT, CDR2 FQNNGV. The CDR3 DNA reads as TGTGCCAGCAGCTTGGGACAGGGGGAAGCTTTCTTT. As protein: CASSLGQGEAFF. The entire variable domain, with the rest obtained from reference TRBV11-2 and TRBJ1-1, is as follows: EAGVAQSPRYKIIEKRQSVAFWCNPISGHATLYWYQQILGQGPKLLIQFQNNGVVDDSQLPKDRFSAERLKGVDSTLKIQPAKLEDSAVYLCASSLGQGEAFFGQGTRLTVV.

The rearrangement joins TRBV7-7 to TRBJ2-1; 8 nucleotides match TRBD2. Germline CDR1 and CDR2: SSHAT and FNYEAQ (reference sequence). The length of the CDR3 is 15 residues. V shed 5 bases and J 1 base; nucleotides not matched to a gene: 4. The CDR3 region has the DNA TGTGCCAGCAGCCAATCTAGCGGGTCCTACAATGAGCAGTTCTTC. It encodes CASSQSSGSYNEQFF.

Only a few counts were recorded for this clone. The V call is TRBV7-9, the J call TRBJ2-1; TRBD2 is a possible D gene (5 bases). Trimming cost V 4 bases and J 7 bases, with 8 bases left between them. The CDR3 extends over 12 amino acids. CDR1 and CDR2 (germline): SEHNR, FQNEAQ (reference sequence). This chain's CDR3 is CASSSSQNEQFF. The CDR3 region has the DNA TGTGCCAGCAGCTCTAGCCAGAATGAGCAGTTCTTC.

This chain links TRBV25-1 with TRBJ2-7; D may match TRBD1 or TRBD2 (5 bases each). Germline loops: CDR1 MGHDK, CDR2 SYGVNS. The length of the CDR3 is 13 residues. V was shortened by 0 bases and J by 8 bases, with 11 bases between the two germline ends. The chain's CDR3 is CASSEYVGAKQYF. The CDR3 DNA reads TGTGCCAGCAGTGAATACGTCGGGGCTAAGCAGTACTTC.

On this clone: Since a far larger clone is one base different, this is likely a read error. Other DNA sequences from this sample encode an identical CDR3 as well. The chain is built from TRBV5-4 and TRBJ1-1; D unclear. Per the germline V gene, CDR1 is SGHNT and CDR2 is YYREEE (reference sequence). V lost 4 bases to trimming and J lost 2 bases, with 3 bases between them. There are 11 residues in the CDR3. The CDR3 DNA is TGTGCCAGCAGCCTCAACACTGAAGCTTTCTTT. Translating gives CASSLNTEAFF.